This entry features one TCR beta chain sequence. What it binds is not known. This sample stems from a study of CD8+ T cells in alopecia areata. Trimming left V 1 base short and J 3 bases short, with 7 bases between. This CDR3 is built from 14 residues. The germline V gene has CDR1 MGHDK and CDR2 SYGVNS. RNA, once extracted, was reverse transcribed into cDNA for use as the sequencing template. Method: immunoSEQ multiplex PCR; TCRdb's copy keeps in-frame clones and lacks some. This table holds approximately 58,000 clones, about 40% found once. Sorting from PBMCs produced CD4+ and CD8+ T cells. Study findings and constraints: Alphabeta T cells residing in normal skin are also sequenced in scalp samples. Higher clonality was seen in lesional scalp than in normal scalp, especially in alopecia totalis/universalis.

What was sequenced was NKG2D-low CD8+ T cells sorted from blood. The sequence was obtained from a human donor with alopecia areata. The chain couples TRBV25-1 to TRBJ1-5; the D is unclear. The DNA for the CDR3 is TGTGCCAGCAGTGAATTTACACTCAATCAGCCCCAGCATTTT. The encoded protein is CASSEFTLNQPQHF.